This record covers a single T cell receptor (beta chain). Its antigen is undetermined. This could be a read error, since a much larger clone is one nucleotide away. Presence of unique molecular identifiers characterized the TCR beta cDNA libraries. A population of about 0.9 to 10 million T cells gave rise to about half a million cDNA molecules. One entry per CDR3 protein, called by TCRdb with MiXCR from the PCR reads. The table shows hundreds of thousands of distinct CDR3 sequences, with roughly 27% occurring only once. This specimen belongs to a study of post-analysis software for immune sequencing data. Looking at the study overall: The cohort encompassed relapsing-remitting, secondary progressive and progressive-relapsing multiple sclerosis disease courses. Overall study findings and caveats: Under F measure analysis, samples from one preparation batch co-clustered strongly. Controls showed lower frequencies than patients for 4 or 5 TRBV segments, and TRBV5-6, TRBV5-1 and TRBV20-1 were among these. Versus controls, multiple sclerosis patients showed significantly lower diversity (normalized Chao1).

CDR3 size: 14 residues. The V and J ends lost 8 bases and 4 bases, in that order; junction bases with no gene match: 9. Germline lookup yields CDR1 MDHEN and CDR2 SYDVKM. Sequencing was done on a sample of blood. V and J are TRBV28 and TRBJ1-1, with 8 bases identical to TRBD1. This clonotype was obtained from a girl under 18 with multiple sclerosis. Here the CDR3 reads CASGLTGVGTEAFF. The CDR3, as DNA: TGTGCCAGCGGCCTGACAGGGGTGGGCACTGAAGCTTTCTTT. The complete variable domain, with remaining parts taken from reference TRBV28 and TRBJ1-1, reads DVKVTQSSRYLVKRTGEKVFLECVQDMDHENMFWYRQDPGLGLRLIYFSYDVKMKEKGDIPEGYSVSREKKERFSLILESASTNQTSMYLCASGLTGVGTEAFFGQGTRLTVV.